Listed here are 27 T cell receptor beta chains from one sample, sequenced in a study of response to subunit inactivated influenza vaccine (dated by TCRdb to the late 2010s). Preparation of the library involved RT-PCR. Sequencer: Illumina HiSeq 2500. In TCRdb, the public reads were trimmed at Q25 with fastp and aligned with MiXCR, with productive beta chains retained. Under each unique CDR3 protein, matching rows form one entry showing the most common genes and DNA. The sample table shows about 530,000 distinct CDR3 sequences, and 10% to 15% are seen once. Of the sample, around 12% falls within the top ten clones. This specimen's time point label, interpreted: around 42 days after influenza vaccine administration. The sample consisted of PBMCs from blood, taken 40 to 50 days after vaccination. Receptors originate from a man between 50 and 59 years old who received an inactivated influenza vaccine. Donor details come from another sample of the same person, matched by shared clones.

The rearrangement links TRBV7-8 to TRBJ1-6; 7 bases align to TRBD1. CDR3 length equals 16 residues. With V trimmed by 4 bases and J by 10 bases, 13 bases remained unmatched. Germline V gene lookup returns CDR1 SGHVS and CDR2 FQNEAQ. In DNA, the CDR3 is TGTGCCAGCAGCTCAACTGTGGCAGGGGGACGCTCACCCCTCCACTTT. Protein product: CASSSTVAGGRSPLHF.

In DNA form, the CDR3 reads TGTGCCACCCGTACGGGGGCAGGGAGGGTAGATACGCAGTATTTT. Protein product: CATRTGAGRVDTQYF. The V gene is TRBV15, the J gene TRBJ2-3, with D possibly TRBD2 on 7 matching bases. The CDR3 runs to 15 residues. V was pared by 8 bases and J by 5 bases, with 20 bases between. Germline CDR1 and CDR2: LNHNV and YYDKDF (reference sequence).

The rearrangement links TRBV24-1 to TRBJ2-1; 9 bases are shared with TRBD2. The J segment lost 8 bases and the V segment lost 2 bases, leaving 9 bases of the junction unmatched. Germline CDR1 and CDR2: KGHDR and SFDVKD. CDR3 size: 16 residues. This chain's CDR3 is CATSDSGSGRIYEQFF. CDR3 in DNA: TGTGCCACCAGTGATTCTGGTAGCGGGAGAATTTATGAGCAGTTCTTC.

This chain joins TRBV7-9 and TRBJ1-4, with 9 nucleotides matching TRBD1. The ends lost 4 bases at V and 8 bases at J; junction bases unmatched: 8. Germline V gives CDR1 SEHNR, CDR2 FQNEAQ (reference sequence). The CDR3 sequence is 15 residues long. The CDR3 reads CASSSDRGVGEKLFF. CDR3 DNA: TGTGCCAGCAGCTCGGACAGGGGAGTAGGAGAAAAACTGTTTTTT.

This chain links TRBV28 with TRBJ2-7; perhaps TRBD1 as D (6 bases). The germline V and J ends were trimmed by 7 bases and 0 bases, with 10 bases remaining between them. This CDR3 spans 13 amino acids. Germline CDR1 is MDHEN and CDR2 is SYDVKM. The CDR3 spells CASTPGDSYEQYF. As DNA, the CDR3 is TGTGCCAGCACCCCAGGGGACTCCTACGAGCAGTACTTC. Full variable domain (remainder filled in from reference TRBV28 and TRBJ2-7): DVKVTQSSRYLVKRTGEKVFLECVQDMDHENMFWYRQDPGLGLRLIYFSYDVKMKEKGDIPEGYSVSREKKERFSLILESASTNQTSMYLCASTPGDSYEQYFGPGTRLTVT.

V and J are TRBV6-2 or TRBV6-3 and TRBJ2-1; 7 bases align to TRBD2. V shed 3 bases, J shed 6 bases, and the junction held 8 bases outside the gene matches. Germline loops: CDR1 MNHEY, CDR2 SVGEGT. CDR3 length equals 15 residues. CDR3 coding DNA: TGTGCCAGCAGTTATGGGCTAGCGGAAATCAATGAGCAGTTCTTC. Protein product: CASSYGLAEINEQFF.

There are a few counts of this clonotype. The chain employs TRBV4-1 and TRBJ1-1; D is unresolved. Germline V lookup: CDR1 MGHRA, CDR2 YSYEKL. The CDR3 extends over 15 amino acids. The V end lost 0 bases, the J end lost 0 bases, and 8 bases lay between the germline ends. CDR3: CASSQDWEVNTEAFF. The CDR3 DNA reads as TGCGCCAGCAGCCAAGATTGGGAAGTGAACACTGAAGCTTTCTTT.

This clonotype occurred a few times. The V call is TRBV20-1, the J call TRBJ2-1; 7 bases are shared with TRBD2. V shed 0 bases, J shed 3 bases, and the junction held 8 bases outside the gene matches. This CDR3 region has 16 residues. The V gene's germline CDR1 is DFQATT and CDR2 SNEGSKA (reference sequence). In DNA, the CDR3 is TGCAGTGCTAGAGATAGAGGGAGGGCCTTCTACAATGAGCAGTTCTTC. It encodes CSARDRGRAFYNEQFF.

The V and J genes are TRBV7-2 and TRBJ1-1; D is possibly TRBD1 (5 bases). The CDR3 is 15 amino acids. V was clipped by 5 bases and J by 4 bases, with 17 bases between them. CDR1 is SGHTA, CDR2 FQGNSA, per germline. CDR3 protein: CASSPRAQRGTEAFF. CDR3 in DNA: TGTGCCAGCAGCCCCAGGGCCCAACGGGGCACTGAAGCTTTCTTT.

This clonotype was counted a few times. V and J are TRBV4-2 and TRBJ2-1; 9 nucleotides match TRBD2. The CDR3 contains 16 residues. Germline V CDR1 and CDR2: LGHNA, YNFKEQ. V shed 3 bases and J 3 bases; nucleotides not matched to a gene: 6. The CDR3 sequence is CASSQLSGRHYNEQFF. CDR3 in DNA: TGTGCCAGCAGCCAGCTGAGCGGGAGGCACTACAATGAGCAGTTCTTC.

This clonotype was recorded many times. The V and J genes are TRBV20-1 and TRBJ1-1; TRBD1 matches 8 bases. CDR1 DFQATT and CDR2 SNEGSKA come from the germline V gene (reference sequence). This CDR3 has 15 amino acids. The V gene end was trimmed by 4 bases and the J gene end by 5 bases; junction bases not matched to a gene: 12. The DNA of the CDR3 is TGCAGTGCTACGGCACCGGGCAGGGGGCAAACTGAAGCTTTCTTT. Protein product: CSATAPGRGQTEAFF.

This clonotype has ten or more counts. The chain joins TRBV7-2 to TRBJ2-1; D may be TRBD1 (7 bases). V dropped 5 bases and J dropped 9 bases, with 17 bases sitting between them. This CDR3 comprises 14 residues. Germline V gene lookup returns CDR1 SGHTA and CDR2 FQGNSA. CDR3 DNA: TGTGCCAGCAGCAGGGGGCGGGGATCGGTTGAGCAGTTCTTC. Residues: CASSRGRGSVEQFF.

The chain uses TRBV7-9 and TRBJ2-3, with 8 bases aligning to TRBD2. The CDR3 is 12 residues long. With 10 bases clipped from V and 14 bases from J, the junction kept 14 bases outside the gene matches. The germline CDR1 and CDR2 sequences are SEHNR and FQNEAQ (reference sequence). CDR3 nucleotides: TGTGCCACCGAGCGGGGGCCCTCCGGGGTGTATTTT. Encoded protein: CATERGPSGVYF. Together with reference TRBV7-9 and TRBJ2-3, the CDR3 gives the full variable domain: DTGVSQNPRHKITKRGQNVTFRCDPISEHNRLYWYRQTLGQGPEFLTYFQNEAQLEKSRLLSDRFSAERPKGSFSTLEIQRTEQGDSAMYLCATERGPSGVYFGPGTRLTVL.

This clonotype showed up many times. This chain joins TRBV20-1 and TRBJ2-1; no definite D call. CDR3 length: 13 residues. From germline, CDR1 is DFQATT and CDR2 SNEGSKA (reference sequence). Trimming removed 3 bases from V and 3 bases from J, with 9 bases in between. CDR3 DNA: TGCAGTGCTAGGGGCTCCGACTACAATGAGCAGTTCTTC. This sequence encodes CSARGSDYNEQFF.

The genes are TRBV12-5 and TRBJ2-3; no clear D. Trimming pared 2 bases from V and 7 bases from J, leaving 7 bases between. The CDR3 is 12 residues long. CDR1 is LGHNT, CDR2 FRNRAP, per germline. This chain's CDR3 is CASGLPPNTQYF. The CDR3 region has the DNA TGTGCTAGTGGTTTGCCCCCCAATACGCAGTATTTT.

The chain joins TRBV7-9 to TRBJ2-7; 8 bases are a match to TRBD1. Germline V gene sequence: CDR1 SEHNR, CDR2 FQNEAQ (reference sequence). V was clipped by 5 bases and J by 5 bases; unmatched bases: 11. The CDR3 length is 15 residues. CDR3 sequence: CASSERDRRGDEQYF. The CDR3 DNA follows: TGTGCCAGCAGCGAACGGGACAGGCGGGGTGACGAGCAGTACTTC. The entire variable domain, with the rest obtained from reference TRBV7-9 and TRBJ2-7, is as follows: DTGVSQNPRHKITKRGQNVTFRCDPISEHNRLYWYRQTLGQGPEFLTYFQNEAQLEKSRLLSDRFSAERPKGSFSTLEIQRTEQGDSAMYLCASSERDRRGDEQYFGPGTRLTVT.

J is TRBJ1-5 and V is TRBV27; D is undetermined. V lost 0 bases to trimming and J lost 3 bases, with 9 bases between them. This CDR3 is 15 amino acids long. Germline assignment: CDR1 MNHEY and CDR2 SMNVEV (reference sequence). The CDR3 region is CASSLSIQNNQPQHF. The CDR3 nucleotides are TGTGCCAGCAGTTTATCGATACAGAACAATCAGCCCCAGCATTTT.

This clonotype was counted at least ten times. The CDR3 loop reads CASSLAQNHYEQYF. CDR3 in DNA: TGCGCCAGCAGCTTGGCACAGAACCATTACGAGCAGTACTTC. The genes are TRBV5-1 and TRBJ2-7; D ambiguous. The CDR3 length is 14 residues. The germline gives CDR1 SGHRS, CDR2 YFSETQ. Deletions cut 0 bases from V and 4 bases from J, with 11 bases between.

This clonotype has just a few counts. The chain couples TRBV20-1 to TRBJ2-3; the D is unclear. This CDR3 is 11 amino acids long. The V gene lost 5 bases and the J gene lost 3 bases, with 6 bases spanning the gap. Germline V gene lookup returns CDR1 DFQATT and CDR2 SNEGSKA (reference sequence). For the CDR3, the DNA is TGCAGTGCTTACTTGACAGATACGCAGTATTTT. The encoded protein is CSAYLTDTQYF.

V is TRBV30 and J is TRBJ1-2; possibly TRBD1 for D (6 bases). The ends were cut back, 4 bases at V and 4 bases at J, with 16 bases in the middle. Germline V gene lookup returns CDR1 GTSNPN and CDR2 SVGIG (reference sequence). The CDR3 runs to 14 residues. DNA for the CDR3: TGTGCCTGGACCAGGGGTACGGGAGGCTATGGCTACACCTTC. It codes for CAWTRGTGGYGYTF.

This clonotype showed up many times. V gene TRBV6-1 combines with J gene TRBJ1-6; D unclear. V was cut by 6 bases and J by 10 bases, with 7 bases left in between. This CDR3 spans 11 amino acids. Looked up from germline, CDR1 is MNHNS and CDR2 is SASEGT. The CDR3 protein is CASREKSPLHF. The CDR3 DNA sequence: TGTGCCAGCAGGGAGAAATCACCCCTCCACTTT.

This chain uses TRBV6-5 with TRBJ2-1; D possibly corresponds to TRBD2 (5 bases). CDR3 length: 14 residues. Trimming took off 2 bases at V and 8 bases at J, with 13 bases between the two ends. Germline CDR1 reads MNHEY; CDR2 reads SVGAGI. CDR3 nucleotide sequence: TGTGCCAGCAGTTACGAGCTAGCCCGGGATGAGCAGTTCTTC. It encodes CASSYELARDEQFF.

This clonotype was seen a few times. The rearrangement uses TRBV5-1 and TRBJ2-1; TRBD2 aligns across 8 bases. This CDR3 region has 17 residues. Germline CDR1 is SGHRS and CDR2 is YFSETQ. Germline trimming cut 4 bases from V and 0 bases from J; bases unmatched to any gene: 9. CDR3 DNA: TGCGCCAGCAGCGAGGCCCCAGCGGGGGCCTCCTACAATGAGCAGTTCTTC. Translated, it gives CASSEAPAGASYNEQFF. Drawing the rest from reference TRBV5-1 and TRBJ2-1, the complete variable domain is KAGVTQTPRYLIKTRGQQVTLSCSPISGHRSVSWYQQTPGQGLQFLFEYFSETQRNKGNFPGRFSGRQFSNSRSEMNVSTLELGDSALYLCASSEAPAGASYNEQFFGPGTRLTVL.

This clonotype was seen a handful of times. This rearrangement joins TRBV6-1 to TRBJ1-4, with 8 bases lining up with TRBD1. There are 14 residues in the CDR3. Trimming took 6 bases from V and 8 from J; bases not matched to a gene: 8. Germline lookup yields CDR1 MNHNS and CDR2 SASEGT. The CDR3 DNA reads TGTGCCAGCAGGCCAACAGGGGGTCGGGAAAAACTGTTTTTT. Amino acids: CASRPTGGREKLFF.

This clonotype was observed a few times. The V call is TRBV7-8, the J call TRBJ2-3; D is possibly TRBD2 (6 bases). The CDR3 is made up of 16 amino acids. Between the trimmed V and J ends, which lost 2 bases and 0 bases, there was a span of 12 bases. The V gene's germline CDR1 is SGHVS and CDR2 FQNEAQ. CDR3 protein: CASSLLPAGSTDTQYF. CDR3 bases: TGTGCCAGCAGCTTATTGCCGGCGGGAAGCACAGATACGCAGTATTTT.

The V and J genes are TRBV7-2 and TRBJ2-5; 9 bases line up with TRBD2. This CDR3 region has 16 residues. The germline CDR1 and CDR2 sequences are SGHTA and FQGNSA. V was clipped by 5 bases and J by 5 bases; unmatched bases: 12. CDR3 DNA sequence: TGTGCCAGCAGCCCGTCAGCGGGAGGTTGGATGGAGACCCAGTACTTC. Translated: CASSPSAGGWMETQYF.

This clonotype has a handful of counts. CDR3 sequence: CASSQALGQNTEAFF. In DNA form, the CDR3 reads TGTGCCAGCAGCCAAGCCCTTGGCCAGAACACTGAAGCTTTCTTT. V and J are TRBV12-3 or TRBV12-4 and TRBJ1-1; D is unresolved. This CDR3 has 15 residues. V lost 6 bases and J lost 1, with 15 bases in between.